Detailed here is one TCR beta chain. Its specificity is unknown. This CDR3 region has 17 residues. The V gene lost 2 bases and the J gene lost 1 base, with 16 bases spanning the gap. Germline CDR1 MGHDK, CDR2 SYGVNS. This sample is drawn from a study of T-cell reconstitution after alpha-beta-depleted transplantation in children. Points from the study as a whole: T-cell numbers and diversity, one year after transplant, stemmed largely from T cells that were newly produced. The study reportedly traced alpha-beta T cells about two months after transplant to several hundred expanded graft clones. Elevated TCRbeta diversity at day 60 was traced, in some patients, to surviving recipient T cells and thymic progenitors.

As it was prepared, the TCRbeta library received unique molecular identifiers. TCRdb independently ran MiXCR on the PCR reads; one entry per CDR3 protein. The sample yields about 500,000 distinct CDR3 sequences, 10% to 12% seen once. The chain carries TRBV25-1 and TRBJ2-3; D is unclear. The receptor's source is a female patient aged 2-10 years who had a stem cell transplant for aplastic anemia, so the T cells may come from the graft donor. Sequencing was performed on PBMCs, mostly from graft donor cells, taken 180 days after TCRalphabeta/CD19-depleted stem cell transplant. The CDR3, as DNA: TGTGCCAGCAGTGAACCTGCGTCGACCCTGGGCACAGATACGCAGTATTTT. Translating it yields CASSEPASTLGTDTQYF.